These 5 T cell receptor beta chains came from one sample sequenced in a study of blood T cell repertoires in COVID-19. TCRdb keeps only in-frame clones here, not all; method: immunoSEQ multiplex PCR. This sample has 85,000 to 120,000 clones, with 76% found just once. The sample comprised peripheral blood. The origin of the receptors is an elderly man with COVID-19, enrolled during active disease.

The chain joins TRBV4-3 to TRBJ1-2; tentatively, D is TRBD1 (6 bases). CDR3 length: 16 amino acids. Germline V CDR1 and CDR2: LGHNA, YSLEER. V shed 2 bases and J shed 0 bases, with 13 bases lying between them. The CDR3 spells CASSQLTGQANYGYTF. Here the CDR3 DNA reads TGCGCCAGCAGCCAACTTACAGGGCAAGCTAACTATGGCTACACCTTC.

V and J are TRBV24-1 and TRBJ2-7, with 8 bases fitting TRBD1. The CDR3 spans 14 residues. Per the germline V gene, CDR1 is KGHDR and CDR2 is SFDVKD. The junction had 2 bases not matched to a gene; V was cut back by 4 bases and J by 1 base. The CDR3 DNA sequence: TGTGCCACCAGTGAAACAGGGGGTTCCTACGAGCAGTACTTC. Protein: CATSETGGSYEQYF.

This chain links TRBV6-2 or TRBV6-3 with TRBJ2-7; 8 bases align to TRBD1. The CDR3 loop spans 14 amino acids. After removal of 5 bases from V and 3 bases from J, the junction contained 6 bases not matched to a gene. The germline gives CDR1 MNHEY, CDR2 SVGEGT. DNA of the CDR3: TGTGCCAGCAGTCCGGACAGGGCGAGCTACGAGCAGTACTTC. Amino acids: CASSPDRASYEQYF.

On this clone itself: The same CDR3 also results from other DNA sequences found in this sample. This rearrangement joins TRBV10-3 to TRBJ1-6; 7 nucleotides line up with TRBD1. J gave up 6 bases and V 3 bases, and 2 bases lay outside the gene matches. The CDR3 extends over 14 amino acids. CDR1 ENHRY and CDR2 SYGVKD come from the germline V gene. CDR3 sequence reads: CAISDRDSNSPLHF. The CDR3 bases are TGTGCCATCAGTGATCGGGACAGTAATTCACCCCTCCACTTT.

The chain employs TRBV28 and TRBJ1-2; 7 nucleotides align to TRBD1. V lost 3 bases, J lost 6 bases, and 10 bases stayed unmatched. The V gene's germline CDR1 is MDHEN and CDR2 SYDVKM. This CDR3 has 15 amino acids. CDR3 loop: CASSLRGQEENGYTF. CDR3 bases: TGTGCCAGCAGTTTGAGAGGACAGGAGGAGAATGGCTACACCTTC.